This T cell receptor (beta chain) was recorded in a study of blood T cell repertoires in COVID-19. In the study overall: Samples of COVID-19 (acute and convalescent) were obtained from the United States, Italy and Spain.

In the source study's methods: Estimation of nucleated cell counts relied on the amplification of reference gene primers. Profiling relied on immunoSEQ multiplex PCR, and the TCRdb table lists in-frame clones only, not all of them. Clone size and V and J calls were adopted from that table, with D and trimming inferred from the DNA. The repertoire consists of around 100,000 clones, with approximately 90% occurring once and the leading ten covering approximately 2.2%. Looked up from germline, CDR1 is SGHDT and CDR2 is YYEEEE. CDR3 length: 13 residues. The V end lost 2 bases, the J end lost 6 bases, and 12 bases lay between the germline ends.

This clonotype was obtained from a man in his forties or fifties with active COVID-19. Material for sequencing was peripheral blood. The gene calls are TRBV5-6 and TRBJ2-7; perhaps TRBD2 as D (7 bases). Here the CDR3 DNA reads TGTGCCAGCAGCTTTCGGGGAGGGGGCGAGCAGTACGTC. It translates to CASSFRGGGEQYV.